One T cell receptor (beta chain) is described in this entry. Its antigen is unknown. Universal primer sites and UMIs were introduced during 5'RACE template-switching synthesis of TCR cDNA. TCRdb analysed the 5' RACE reads with MiXCR anew, one entry per CDR3 protein. There are 300,000 to 400,000 distinct CDR3 sequences in the sample; more than 5.5% occur only once, and around 16% lies in the top ten. The data belong to a study of T cells after yellow fever vaccination. CDR1 is SEHNR, CDR2 FQNEAQ, per germline (reference sequence). The CDR3 consists of 16 residues. The V end was cut by 4 bases, the J end by 0 bases, with 13 bases between. Study-wide results and limits: Abundant bulk-derived clonotypes could contaminate FACS-sorted repertoires. Detected again after the booster were most primary-vaccination clones, at 95% to 98% CD4 and about 89% CD8. Peaking faster, on day 5 versus 15, the secondary response was nonetheless weaker.

The clonotype comes from a man aged 25-45 years who received the YFV17D yellow fever vaccine. The sequencing here drew on PBMCs, taken 5 days after the yellow fever booster vaccination. The chain recombines TRBV7-9 with TRBJ2-4; no clear D gene. The CDR3: CASSSLTAVAKNIQYF. The CDR3 DNA sequence: TGTGCCAGCAGCTCCCTCACTGCAGTAGCCAAAAACATTCAGTACTTC.